Below are 2 T cell receptor beta chains sequenced from a single sample in a study of Epstein–Barr virus B cells in breast cancer. Libraries were built from RNA with the SMARTer kit, covering full alpha and beta V(D)J regions. TCRdb redid the calling of the 5' RACE reads with MiXCR, one entry per CDR3 protein. Counted here are approximately 1,900 distinct CDR3 sequences, approximately 16% occurring once; the ten biggest clones make up approximately 28%. These receptors' antigens are unknown. Sequencing was performed on tumor-infiltrating lymphocytes expanded in culture. Every receptor here comes from a woman in her thirties or forties with triple-negative breast cancer.

There are many counts of this clonotype. The chain recombines TRBV6-1 with TRBJ2-5; 9 bases line up with TRBD1. Germline V lookup: CDR1 MNHNS, CDR2 SASEGT. The CDR3 sequence is 14 residues long. V was clipped by 4 bases and J by 4 bases; unmatched bases: 4. For the CDR3, the DNA is TGTGCCAGCAGTGGCTCACAGGGGGCAGAGACCCAGTACTTC. Amino acids: CASSGSQGAETQYF.

About this clonotype: One junction end does not reproduce the germline sequence, and a read error may be involved. DNA for the CDR3: TGTGCTAGCAGCCCGCAGTTGCCAGGGGAGGAGACCCAGTACTTC. This sequence encodes CASSPQLPGEETQYF. The chain has TRBV7-7 and TRBJ2-5; TRBD1 is a possible D gene (6 bases). Per the germline V gene, CDR1 is SSHAT and CDR2 is FNYEAQ (reference sequence). The CDR3 totals 15 residues.